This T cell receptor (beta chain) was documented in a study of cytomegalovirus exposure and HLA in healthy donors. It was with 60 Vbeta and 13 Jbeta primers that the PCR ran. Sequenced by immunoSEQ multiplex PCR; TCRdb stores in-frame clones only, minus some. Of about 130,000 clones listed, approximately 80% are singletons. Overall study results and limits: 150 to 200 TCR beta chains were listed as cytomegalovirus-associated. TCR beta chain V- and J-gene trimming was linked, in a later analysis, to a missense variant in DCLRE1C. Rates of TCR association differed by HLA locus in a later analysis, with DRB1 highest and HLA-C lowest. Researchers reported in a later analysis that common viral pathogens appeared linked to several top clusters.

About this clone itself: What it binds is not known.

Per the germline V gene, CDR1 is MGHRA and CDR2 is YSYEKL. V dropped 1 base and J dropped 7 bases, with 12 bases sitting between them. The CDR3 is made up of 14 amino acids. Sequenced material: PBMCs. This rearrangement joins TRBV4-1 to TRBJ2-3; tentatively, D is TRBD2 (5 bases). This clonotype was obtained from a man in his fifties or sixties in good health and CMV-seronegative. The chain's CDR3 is CASSQGGNSYTQYF. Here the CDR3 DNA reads TGCGCCAGCAGCCAAGGAGGGAACTCCTATACGCAGTATTTT.